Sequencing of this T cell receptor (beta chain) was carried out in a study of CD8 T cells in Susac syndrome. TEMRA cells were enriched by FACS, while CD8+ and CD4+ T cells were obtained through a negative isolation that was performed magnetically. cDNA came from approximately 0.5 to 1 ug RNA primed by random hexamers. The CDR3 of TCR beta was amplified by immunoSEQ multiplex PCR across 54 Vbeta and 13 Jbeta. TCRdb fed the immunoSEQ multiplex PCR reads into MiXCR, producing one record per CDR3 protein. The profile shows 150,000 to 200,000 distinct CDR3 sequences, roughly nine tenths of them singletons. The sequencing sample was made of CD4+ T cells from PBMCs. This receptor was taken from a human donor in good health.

CDR3 DNA: TGTGCCAGCAGCCCCAGTGGCCTCGGTGAGCAGTTCTTC. Translating gives CASSPSGLGEQFF. This rearrangement joins TRBV6-1 to TRBJ2-1; no clear D gene. This CDR3 spans 13 amino acids. Germline V gene lookup returns CDR1 MNHNS and CDR2 SASEGT. The V end was cut by 6 bases, the J end by 9 bases, with 15 bases between.